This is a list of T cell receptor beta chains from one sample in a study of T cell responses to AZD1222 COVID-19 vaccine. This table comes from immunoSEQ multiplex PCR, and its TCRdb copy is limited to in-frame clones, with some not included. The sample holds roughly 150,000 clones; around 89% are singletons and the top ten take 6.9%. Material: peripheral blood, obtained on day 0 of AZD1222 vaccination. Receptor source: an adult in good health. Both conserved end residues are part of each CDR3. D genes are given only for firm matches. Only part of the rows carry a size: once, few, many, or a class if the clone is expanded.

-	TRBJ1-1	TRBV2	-	TGTGCCAGCAGTGAGGAGGGGGGTTTAGGCACTGAAGCTTTCTTT	CASSEEGGLGTEAFF
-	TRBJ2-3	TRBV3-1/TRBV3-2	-	TGTGCCAGCAGCCCGATAGGTAGTGGTGACTATACGCAGTATTTT	CASSPIGSGDYTQYF
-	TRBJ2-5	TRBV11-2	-	TGTGCCAGCAGCTTAGACCTCCACCCCGAGACCCAGTACTTC	CASSLDLHPETQYF
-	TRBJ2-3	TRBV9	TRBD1	TGTGCCAGCAGCTCCCGACAGGGGGCGATTCACTTTACCACAGATACGCAGTATTTT	CASSSRQGAIHFTTDTQYF
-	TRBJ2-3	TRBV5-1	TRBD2	TGCGCCAGCAGCGGGGCTAGCGGTTATAATACGCAGTATTTT	CASSGASGYNTQYF
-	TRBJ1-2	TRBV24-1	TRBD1	TGTGCCACCAGTGACCGAAGGACAGGGGGAGGCTACACCTTC	CATSDRRTGGGYTF
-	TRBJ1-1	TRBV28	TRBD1	TGTGCCAGCAGTTTCCCAGGGGGCGATACGGACACTGAAGCTTTCTTT	CASSFPGGDTDTEAFF
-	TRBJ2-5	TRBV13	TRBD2	TGTGCCAGCAGCCCTAGCATGGGACTACGAGAGACCCAGTACTTC	CASSPSMGLRETQYF
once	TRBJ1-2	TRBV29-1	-	TGCAGCGTGGTTCGAACAGAAAACTATGGCTACACCTTC	CSVVRTENYGYTF
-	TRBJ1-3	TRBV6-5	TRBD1	TGTGCCAGCCGGACAGGGATTCCTGGAAACACCATATATTTT	CASRTGIPGNTIYF
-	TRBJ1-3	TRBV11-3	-	TGTGCCAGCAGCTCCCTCCCCGGAAACACCATATATTTT	CASSSLPGNTIYF
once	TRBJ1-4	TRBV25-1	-	TGTGCCAGCAGTGAGGGGAGGGGGTATGAAAAACTGTTTTTT	CASSEGRGYEKLFF
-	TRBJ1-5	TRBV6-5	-	TGTGCCAGCACCCTCAGGGGTAGCAATCAGCCCCAGCATTTT	CASTLRGSNQPQHF
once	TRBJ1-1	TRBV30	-	TGTGCCTGGAGGATCCTGTGGGGTGAAGCTTTCTTT	CAWRILWGEAFF
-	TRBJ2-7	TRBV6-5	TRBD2	TGTGCCAGCAGTTTCCGACTAGCGGGGGGGTCGTACGAGCAGTACTTC	CASSFRLAGGSYEQYF
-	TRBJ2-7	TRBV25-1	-	TGTGCCAGCAGTTCCACAGGGGGGGACTCCTACGAGCAGTACTTC	CASSSTGGDSYEQYF
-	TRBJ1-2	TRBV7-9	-	TGTGCCAGCAGCTTACAACCCAACTATGGCTACACCTTC	CASSLQPNYGYTF
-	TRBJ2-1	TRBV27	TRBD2	TGTGCCAGCAGTTTATGGGCGGGGGGCTACAATGAGCAGTTCTTC	CASSLWAGGYNEQFF
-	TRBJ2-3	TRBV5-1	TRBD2	TGCGCCAGCAGCTTGGTCGGGGGGACCACAGATACGCAGTATTTT	CASSLVGGTTDTQYF
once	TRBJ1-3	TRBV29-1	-	TGCAGCGTTGAAGGGGGACGGGCAGGGATTGAGGGAAACACCATATATTTT	CSVEGGRAGIEGNTIYF
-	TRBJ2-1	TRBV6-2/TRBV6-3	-	TGTGCCAGCAGCCGAATGAGCTCCTACAATGAGCAGTTCTTC	CASSRMSSYNEQFF
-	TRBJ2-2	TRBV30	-	TGTGCCTGGCATTGGCCAGCCGGGGAGCTGTTTTTT	CAWHWPAGELFF
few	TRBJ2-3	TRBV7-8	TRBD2	TGTGCCAGCGCAATGCGGGGGGGCCGGACAGATACGCAGTATTTT	CASAMRGGRTDTQYF
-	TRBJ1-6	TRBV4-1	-	TGCGCCAGCAGCCGGTCGGAGATCGGTAATTCACCCCTCCACTTT	CASSRSEIGNSPLHF
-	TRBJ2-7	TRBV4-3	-	TGCGCCAGCAGCCAAGATGAGGGGGGGCGGAAGTACTTC	CASSQDEGGRKYF
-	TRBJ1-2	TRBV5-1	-	TGCGCCAGCAGCTCTCAGACCGAAAACTATGGCTACACCTTC	CASSSQTENYGYTF
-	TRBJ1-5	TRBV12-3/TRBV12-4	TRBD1	TGTGCCAGCAGTGACAGGGTCAGTCAGCCCCAGCATTTT	CASSDRVSQPQHF
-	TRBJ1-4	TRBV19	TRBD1	TGTGCCAGTAACCAAGGGACAGGCCCTAGGGATGAAAAACTGTTTTTT	CASNQGTGPRDEKLFF
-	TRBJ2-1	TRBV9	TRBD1	TGTGCCAGCAGCGGGACAGGGGGCTTCGAGCAGTTCTTC	CASSGTGGFEQFF
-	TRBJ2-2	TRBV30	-	TGTGCCTGGAGGGGCACTGCGACCACCGGGGAGCTGTTTTTT	CAWRGTATTGELFF
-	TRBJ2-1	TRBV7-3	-	TGTGCCAGCAGTACAGGGAATAATGAGCAGTTCTTC	CASSTGNNEQFF